These 21 T cell receptor beta chains share one sample of origin, sequenced in a study of beta chain features in type 1 diabetes. The whole isolated RNA underwent reverse transcription, so sequencing captured expressed TCRB transcripts. Clones were read by immunoSEQ multiplex PCR, and TCRdb kept only the in-frame ones, dropping some. The sample yields 430,000 or so clones, over 9.5% seen once. The sequenced sample consisted of naive CD4+ T cells from blood. Every receptor here comes from a woman aged 18 to 35 in good health.

The chain joins TRBV7-2 to TRBJ2-1; 9 positions match TRBD2. V gave up 2 bases and J gave up 12 bases; unmatched junction bases: 11. The CDR3 length is 15 residues. From germline, CDR1 is SGHTA and CDR2 FQGNSA. CDR3: CASSLYLAGNQMQFF. The CDR3 coding sequence is TGTGCCAGCAGCTTATACCTAGCGGGGAACCAAATGCAGTTCTTC.

The chain combines TRBV11-2 with TRBJ2-4, with TRBD1 identical over 8 bases. Germline V CDR1 and CDR2: SGHAT, FQNNGV. The CDR3 spans 14 residues. V was pared by 1 base and J by 5 bases, with 1 base of the junction left unmatched. DNA for the CDR3: TGTGCCAGCAGCTTAGCGACAGGGGAAAACATTCAGTACTTC. It yields the protein CASSLATGENIQYF.

This clone was detected only a few times. The chain recombines TRBV9 with TRBJ2-1, with a possible D match to TRBD1 (6 bases). The length of the CDR3 is 13 residues. V gave up 3 bases and J gave up 4 bases, with 8 bases separating them. Germline V gene lookup returns CDR1 SGDLS and CDR2 YYNGEE. The CDR3 nucleotides read TGTGCCAGCAGCGGCGGACAGTACAATGAGCAGTTCTTC. Its protein product is CASSGGQYNEQFF.

This clone has only a few counts. CDR3 residues: CASSHPAGRSGANVLTF. In DNA, the CDR3 is TGCGCCAGCAGCCATCCGGCAGGCCGCTCTGGGGCCAACGTCCTGACTTTC. The chain carries TRBV4-3 and TRBJ2-6, with unresolved D. The V gene lost 3 bases and the J gene lost 0 bases, with 12 bases spanning the gap. Germline CDR1 reads LGHNA; CDR2 reads YSLEER. The CDR3 has 17 amino acids.

This clone has a handful of counts. The CDR3 DNA is TGCGCCAGCAGCCACGTGCCCAGCATGAACACTGAAGCTTTCTTT. Translating gives CASSHVPSMNTEAFF. J is TRBJ1-1 and V is TRBV4-1; D ambiguous. This CDR3 comprises 15 residues. Germline V gene data show CDR1 as MGHRA and CDR2 as YSYEKL. The ends were cut back, 3 bases at V and 0 bases at J, with 11 bases in the middle.

This clone has just a few counts. The chain recombines TRBV19 with TRBJ1-3; no reliable D call. The germline CDR1 and CDR2 sequences are LNHDA and SQIVND (reference sequence). V was clipped by 8 bases and J by 1 base, with 9 bases between them. The CDR3 length is 13 residues. The CDR3 is CASRGHSGNTIYF. DNA for the CDR3: TGTGCCAGTCGAGGTCATTCTGGAAACACCATATATTTT.

This clone was detected a few times. The V call is TRBV7-8, the J call TRBJ2-7, with 7 bases fitting TRBD1. This CDR3 region has 14 residues. Trimming removed 4 bases from V and 2 bases from J; junction bases left unmatched: 5. Germline loops: CDR1 SGHVS, CDR2 FQNEAQ. CDR3 nucleotide sequence: TGTGCCAGCAGCTCAACCGGGACAGCCTACGAGCAGTACGTC. Its protein is CASSSTGTAYEQYV.

The V call is TRBV6-6, the J call TRBJ2-3, with a tentative D call TRBD1 (6 bases). The ends were cut back, 4 bases at V and 0 bases at J, with 14 bases in the middle. This CDR3 region has 16 residues. Germline loops: CDR1 MNHNY, CDR2 SVGAGI (reference sequence). This CDR3 reads CASSSLVGASTDTQYF. Written as DNA, the CDR3 is TGTGCCAGCAGTTCCCTCGTGGGGGCTAGCACAGATACGCAGTATTTT.

The sample holds a few counts of this clone. Here the CDR3 reads CASRPGTGSGYTF. Here the CDR3 DNA reads TGCGCCAGCAGACCCGGGACAGGGTCGGGCTACACCTTC. This chain uses TRBV5-1 with TRBJ1-2, with TRBD1 matching 9 bases. V lost 5 bases to trimming and J lost 8 bases; unmatched junction nucleotides: 7. The CDR3 extends over 13 amino acids. Germline CDR1 reads SGHRS; CDR2 reads YFSETQ. The variable domain in full, with the rest retrieved from reference TRBV5-1 and TRBJ1-2, is KAGVTQTPRYLIKTRGQQVTLSCSPISGHRSVSWYQQTPGQGLQFLFEYFSETQRNKGNFPGRFSGRQFSNSRSEMNVSTLELGDSALYLCASRPGTGSGYTFGSGTRLTVV.

The rearrangement joins TRBV1 to TRBJ2-3; whether TRBD2, the table's D call, matches the DNA was not checked. TRBV1 is described as a pseudogene. The length of the CDR3 is 18 residues. The CDR3 sequence: CTSSQEQRERMRADTQYF. The DNA of the CDR3 is TGCACCAGCAGCCAAGAACAGCGGGAGAGGATGCGTGCAGATACGCAGTATTTT.

The rearrangement links TRBV5-4 to TRBJ1-3; 7 bases line up with TRBD1. This CDR3 is 15 amino acids long. V shed 4 bases and J 2 bases; nucleotides not matched to a gene: 6. Per the germline V gene, CDR1 is SGHNT and CDR2 is YYREEE (reference sequence). DNA of the CDR3: TGTGCCAGCAGCCCTACGACAGGGACTGGAAACACCATATATTTT. It codes for CASSPTTGTGNTIYF. Using reference TRBV5-4 and TRBJ1-3 for the parts outside the CDR3, the full variable domain is ETGVTQSPTHLIKTRGQQVTLRCSSQSGHNTVSWYQQALGQGPQFIFQYYREEENGRGNFPPRFSGLQFPNYSSELNVNALELDDSALYLCASSPTTGTGNTIYFGEGSWLTVV.

This clone was seen more than once but under ten times. The chain joins TRBV7-9 to TRBJ2-1; D unresolved. Germline CDR1 reads SEHNR; CDR2 reads FQNEAQ (reference sequence). This CDR3 comprises 16 residues. The ends were cut back, 5 bases at V and 5 bases at J, with 19 bases in the middle. This chain's CDR3 is CASSLMTLKINNEQFF. In DNA, the CDR3 is TGTGCCAGCAGCCTCATGACTCTCAAAATCAACAATGAGCAGTTCTTC.

CDR3 amino acids: CASSPTGVGYEQYF. CDR3 nucleotides: TGTGCCAGCTCACCCACAGGAGTTGGGTACGAGCAGTACTTC. The J gene is TRBJ2-7, the V gene TRBV7-2; D is possibly TRBD1 (5 bases). The germline V gene has CDR1 SGHTA and CDR2 FQGNSA. V shed 8 bases and J shed 4 bases, with 18 bases lying between them. The CDR3 consists of 14 residues.

The chain couples TRBV7-9 to TRBJ2-1, with TRBD2 as a possible D gene (6 bases). This CDR3 is built from 14 residues. With 4 bases removed from V and 6 bases from J, the gap between germline ends came to 13 bases. Germline CDR1 reads SEHNR; CDR2 reads FQNEAQ (reference sequence). Here the CDR3 reads CASSYSGYFNEQFF. The CDR3 DNA is TGTGCCAGCAGCTATAGCGGCTACTTCAATGAGCAGTTCTTC.

The chain couples TRBV9 to TRBJ2-6, with D unclear. V shed 0 bases and J shed 7 bases, with 17 bases lying between them. The CDR3 is 17 residues long. CDR1 and CDR2 (germline): SGDLS, YYNGEE. The CDR3 region is CASSVVSSRLGANVLTF. In DNA form, the CDR3 reads TGTGCCAGCAGCGTAGTATCCAGCCGGCTCGGAGCCAACGTCCTGACTTTC.

The rearrangement joins TRBV14 to TRBJ2-7; D gene ambiguous. CDR3 length: 14 amino acids. The V end was cut by 6 bases, the J end by 3 bases, with 15 bases between. Germline-derived CDR1 and CDR2 are SGHDN and FVKESK. CDR3 in amino acids: CASSRSGMGYEQYF. DNA of the CDR3: TGTGCCAGCAGTCGGAGTGGGATGGGCTACGAGCAGTACTTC.

The chain carries TRBV7-9 and TRBJ2-1, with TRBD1 as a possible D gene (6 bases). This CDR3 has 16 amino acids. From germline, CDR1 is SEHNR and CDR2 FQNEAQ (reference sequence). Trimming took off 1 base at V and 4 bases at J, with 14 bases between the two ends. CDR3 in amino acids: CASSLGGLAVYNEQFF. In DNA, the CDR3 is TGTGCCAGCAGCTTAGGGGGGCTGGCAGTATACAATGAGCAGTTCTTC.

J is TRBJ2-7 and V is TRBV28; 8 bases agree with TRBD1. Germline V gene lookup returns CDR1 MDHEN and CDR2 SYDVKM. The CDR3 totals 15 residues. The junction had 9 bases not matched to a gene; V was cut back by 6 bases and J by 2 bases. The CDR3 region is CASSPIGQGPYEQYF. CDR3 DNA sequence: TGTGCCAGCAGCCCTATCGGACAGGGCCCCTACGAGCAGTACTTC.

On this clone: This CDR3 is also generated by other DNA sequences in the sample. The chain uses TRBV11-2 and TRBJ2-1, with TRBD2 identical over 8 bases. With 5 bases clipped from V and 0 bases from J, the junction kept 3 bases outside the gene matches. The V gene's germline CDR1 is SGHAT and CDR2 FQNNGV. This CDR3 region has 15 residues. CDR3 residues: CASSGGLASYNEQFF. The CDR3 nucleotides read TGTGCCAGCAGCGGCGGACTAGCCTCCTACAATGAGCAGTTCTTC.

The sample holds a few counts of this clone. The J gene is TRBJ2-1, the V gene TRBV28; 7 bases fit TRBD1. Germline-derived CDR1 and CDR2 are MDHEN and SYDVKM. J gave up 2 bases and V 6 bases, and 7 bases lay outside the gene matches. The CDR3 has 15 amino acids. The CDR3 spells CASSSGTVPYNEQFF. Written as DNA, the CDR3 is TGTGCCAGCAGCTCCGGGACAGTCCCCTACAATGAGCAGTTCTTC.

This clone was picked up a small number of times. The chain recombines TRBV19 with TRBJ1-2, with a tentative D call TRBD1 (5 bases). Trimming removed 6 bases from V and 4 bases from J, with 18 bases in between. CDR1 and CDR2 (germline): LNHDA, SQIVND (reference sequence). The CDR3 has 15 amino acids. In DNA form, the CDR3 reads TGTGCCAGTAGGACAGTGACCGCCTCTAGCTATGGCTACACCTTC. Translating it yields CASRTVTASSYGYTF.